The 22 T cell receptor beta chains in this list originate from one sample, sequenced in a study of technical replicates of blood from a few donors (dated by TCRdb to the late 2010s). Libraries came from the immunoSEQ multiplex PCR assay. What TCRdb holds here is the immuneACCESS table cut down to in-frame rearrangements. Part of the clones is not present; checked against another copy, under half of the missing clones reflect an unresolved V gene, and the others are unexplained. The sample table shows 59,000 or so clones, and around 93% are seen once. Clones ranked in the top ten supply 4.2% of the sample. Sequencing was performed on PBMCs. All receptors come from a human donor in good health. Some clones in this sample may be carry-over from other donors' samples.

The DNA for the CDR3 is TGTGCCAGCAGCCCATCTGACAGGGGCAATGAAAAACTGTTTTTT. Translating gives CASSPSDRGNEKLFF. J is TRBJ1-4 and V is TRBV4-2; 8 nucleotides line up with TRBD1. V trimming: 4 bases; J trimming: 5 bases; junction bases outside the gene matches: 6. CDR1 is LGHNA and CDR2 is YNFKEQ in the germline V gene. The CDR3 contains 15 residues.

This rearrangement joins TRBV4-2 to TRBJ2-7; D remains ambiguous. The germline CDR1 and CDR2 sequences are LGHNA and YNFKEQ. The CDR3 spans 13 residues. V was shortened by 1 base and J by 5 bases, with 9 bases between the two germline ends. The CDR3 loop reads CASSQGDEDEQYF. For the CDR3, the DNA is TGTGCCAGCAGCCAAGGAGACGAGGACGAGCAGTACTTC.

The chain uses TRBV4-3 and TRBJ1-5; unclear D gene. The CDR3 has 15 amino acids. Germline lookup yields CDR1 LGHNA and CDR2 YSLEER. V was trimmed by 0 bases and J by 4 bases, leaving 10 bases between them. The CDR3 protein is CASSQEVGRNQPQHF. The DNA for the CDR3 is TGCGCCAGCAGCCAAGAAGTTGGCAGAAATCAGCCCCAGCATTTT.

This clone was observed a single time. The chain's CDR3 is CASSLTTGTGGVDTQYF. Here the CDR3 DNA reads TGTGCCAGCAGCTTAACGACTGGGACAGGGGGTGTAGATACGCAGTATTTT. The chain combines TRBV7-8 with TRBJ2-3; TRBD1 aligns across 11 bases. With 2 bases clipped from V and 5 bases from J, the junction kept 9 bases outside the gene matches. Germline loops: CDR1 SGHVS, CDR2 FQNEAQ. This CDR3 region has 17 residues.

This clone has just one count. A read error may account for a junction end that differs from germline. The chain couples TRBV6-5 to TRBJ2-7; D is perhaps TRBD2 (7 bases). The CDR3 covers 12 residues. Per the germline V gene, CDR1 is MNHEY and CDR2 is SVGAGI. Here the CDR3 DNA reads TGTGCCAGCAGTGGGGGGGCCTATGAGCAGTACTTC. Amino acid sequence: CASSGGAYEQYF.

This chain joins TRBV7-6 and TRBJ2-7, with a tentative D call TRBD1 (6 bases). Deletions cut 5 bases from V and 3 bases from J, with 14 bases between. CDR1 and CDR2 (germline): SGHVS, FNYEAQ. The CDR3 length is 14 residues. The DNA of the CDR3 is TGTGCCAGCAGCACACGCACGGACAGCTACGAGCAGTACTTC. This gives the protein CASSTRTDSYEQYF.

This chain links TRBV30 with TRBJ1-6, with 8 positions matching TRBD1. J gave up 5 bases and V 5 bases, and 8 bases lay outside the gene matches. The CDR3 loop spans 15 amino acids. Germline V gene lookup returns CDR1 GTSNPN and CDR2 SVGIG (reference sequence). The CDR3 spells CAWDRGHLNNSPLHF. The CDR3 DNA is TGTGCCTGGGACAGGGGCCACCTCAATAATTCACCCCTCCACTTT.

The rearrangement joins TRBV2 to TRBJ1-5; TRBD1 might be the D (5 bases). The CDR3 covers 13 residues. V gave up 8 bases and J gave up 6 bases, with 14 bases separating them. Germline V gives CDR1 SNHLY, CDR2 FYNNEI. Written as DNA, the CDR3 is TGTGCCAGCGCGGGCCAGGGAGGTCAGCCCCAGCATTTT. Protein sequence: CASAGQGGQPQHF.

The genes are TRBV29-1 and TRBJ2-5; D is perhaps TRBD2 (5 bases). CDR1 and CDR2 from the germline V gene are SQVTM and ANQGSEA. The V end lost 4 bases, the J end lost 1 base, and 13 bases lay between the germline ends. The CDR3 has 14 amino acids. In DNA, the CDR3 is TGCAGCGTTGTCCCGGACTGGGGCCAAGAGACCCAGTACTTC. Translation gives CSVVPDWGQETQYF.

The chain is built from TRBV7-2 and TRBJ2-3, with 12 bases matching TRBD2. Germline V gives CDR1 SGHTA, CDR2 FQGNSA. The CDR3 sequence is 19 residues long. The ends lost 2 bases at V and 6 bases at J; junction bases unmatched: 15. The CDR3 DNA is TGTGCCAGCAGCTTAAAGTTCACTAGCGGGGGGCTGAGAGCGGATACGCAGTATTTT. Its translation is CASSLKFTSGGLRADTQYF.

The rearrangement joins TRBV11-2 to TRBJ2-7, with D hard to call. CDR3 length: 12 residues. With 1 base removed from V and 6 bases from J, the gap between germline ends came to 7 bases. The V gene's germline CDR1 is SGHAT and CDR2 FQNNGV. CDR3 bases: TGTGCCAGCAGCTTAGGTGTCTCCGAGCAGTACTTC. Translated, it gives CASSLGVSEQYF.

J is TRBJ2-7 and V is TRBV9; D possibly corresponds to TRBD1 (5 bases). CDR1 and CDR2 from the germline V gene are SGDLS and YYNGEE. V lost 0 bases, J lost 7 bases, and 11 bases lay in between. The CDR3 spans 13 residues. This CDR3 is CASSVAGAGEQYF. CDR3 DNA sequence: TGTGCCAGCAGCGTAGCTGGGGCTGGTGAGCAGTACTTC. The full variable domain, in which reference TRBV9 and TRBJ2-7 provide the parts outside the CDR3, is DSGVTQTPKHLITATGQRVTLRCSPRSGDLSVYWYQQSLDQGLQFLIQYYNGEERAKGNILERFSAQQFPDLHSELNLSSLELGDSALYFCASSVAGAGEQYFGPGTRLTVT.

The V and J genes are TRBV4-1 and TRBJ2-5, with TRBD1 as a possible D gene (6 bases). The CDR3 length is 14 residues. The germline V gene encodes CDR1 MGHRA and CDR2 YSYEKL. With 3 bases removed from V and 2 bases from J, the gap between germline ends came to 10 bases. As DNA, the CDR3 is TGCGCCAGCAGCCAGCCGGGACAACAAGAGACCCAGTACTTC. As protein: CASSQPGQQETQYF.

V usage is TRBV10-3 and J usage is TRBJ1-2; D is perhaps TRBD1 (6 bases). Trimming took 1 base from V and 4 from J, leaving 16 bases between them. There are 16 residues in the CDR3. Looked up from germline, CDR1 is ENHRY and CDR2 is SYGVKD. The DNA of the CDR3 is TGTGCCATCAGTGAGTTCGGGGGGGCCCCCGCCTATGGCTACACCTTC. Its protein product is CAISEFGGAPAYGYTF.

Details on this clone: One end of the junction varies from germline; a read error may be responsible. DNA of the CDR3: TGTGCCTGGAGTGTCTCCGGGAAGTTATTGTTC. Amino acids: CAWSVSGKLLF. The chain combines TRBV30 with TRBJ2-7; the D gene is possibly TRBD2 (5 bases). The CDR3 length is 11 residues. The V gene's germline CDR1 is GTSNPN and CDR2 SVGIG (reference sequence). Variable domain in full (rest from reference TRBV30 and TRBJ2-7): SQTIHQWPATLVQPVGSPLSLECTVEGTSNPNLYWYRQAAGRGLQLLFYSVGIGQISSEVPQNLSASRPQDRQFILSSKKLLLSDSGFYLCAWSVSGKLLFGPGTRLTVT.

The CDR3 nucleotides read TGCAGCGTTGAAGGGGGGGACCTCGGACACGAGCAGTACTTC. The encoded protein is CSVEGGDLGHEQYF. The chain couples TRBV29-1 to TRBJ2-7; possible D gene TRBD2, 6 bases. V was cut by 1 base and J by 5 bases, with 15 bases left in between. This CDR3 is 14 amino acids long. The germline V gene has CDR1 SQVTM and CDR2 ANQGSEA.

The chain has TRBV7-3 and TRBJ2-2; 12 nucleotides line up with TRBD2. Per the germline V gene, CDR1 is SGHTA and CDR2 is FQGTGA. The CDR3 contains 15 residues. Trimming cost V 4 bases and J 4 bases; bases outside gene matches: 1. The DNA of the CDR3 is TGTGCCAGCAGCTCACTAGCGGGGGGCACCGGGGAGCTGTTTTTT. It translates to CASSSLAGGTGELFF.

This sequence joins TRBV9 and TRBJ2-7; D is perhaps TRBD1 (6 bases). Germline CDR1 and CDR2: SGDLS and YYNGEE. Trimming cost V 4 bases and J 7 bases, with 21 bases left between them. The CDR3 extends over 15 amino acids. The CDR3 nucleotides read TGTGCCAGCAGCCCTTCTGGGGGCCCAACGGGGGAGCAGTACTTC. Amino acid sequence: CASSPSGGPTGEQYF.

The chain is built from TRBV5-5 and TRBJ1-5; TRBD1 aligns across 7 bases. This CDR3 is 14 amino acids long. With V trimmed by 3 bases and J by 1 base, 1 base remained unmatched. From germline, CDR1 is SGHKS and CDR2 YYEKEE (reference sequence). CDR3 amino acids: CASSWGQSNQPQHF. The CDR3 DNA follows: TGTGCCAGCAGCTGGGGACAGAGCAATCAGCCCCAGCATTTT.

The CDR3 region has the DNA TGTGCCAGCAGCGAGGGACTAGCCCCTACGAGGGAGCAGTACTTC. This sequence encodes CASSEGLAPTREQYF. This chain joins TRBV9 and TRBJ2-7; 9 bases are shared with TRBD2. From germline, CDR1 is SGDLS and CDR2 YYNGEE. The CDR3 is 15 amino acids. Trimming took 3 bases from V and 7 from J; bases not matched to a gene: 11.

This clone has only one observation. This chain joins TRBV25-1 and TRBJ2-2; D gene ambiguous. Trimming took 4 bases from V and 5 from J, leaving 8 bases between them. The CDR3 has 13 residues. Per germline, CDR1 MGHDK and CDR2 SYGVNS. DNA of the CDR3: TGTGCCAGCAGTGGAGCATGGACCGGGGAGCTGTTTTTT. It codes for CASSGAWTGELFF. Using reference TRBV25-1 and TRBJ2-2 for the parts outside the CDR3, the full variable domain is EADIYQTPRYLVIGTGKKITLECSQTMGHDKMYWYQQDPGMELHLIHYSYGVNSTEKGDLSSESTVSRIRTEHFPLTLESARPSHTSQYLCASSGAWTGELFFGEGSRLTVL.

The rearrangement joins TRBV7-6 to TRBJ2-2; TRBD2 might be the D (5 bases). V lost 1 base to trimming and J lost 7 bases, with 10 bases between them. The CDR3 is 14 residues long. CDR1 is SGHVS, CDR2 FNYEAQ, per germline. CDR3 DNA: TGTGCCAGCAGCTTAGTGGGAGTGGTCGGGGAGCTGTTTTTT. Protein product: CASSLVGVVGELFF.